The present T cell receptor beta chain was sequenced within a study of OX40 agonist ivuxolimab in advanced cancers. V shed 10 bases and J shed 6 bases, with 18 bases lying between them. Per the germline V gene, CDR1 is MNHNS and CDR2 is SASEGT. The CDR3 has 14 amino acids. TCRdb keeps only in-frame clones here, not all; method: immunoSEQ multiplex PCR. The repertoire has 75,000 to 100,000 clones, around 86% of them found once; the top ten carry 0.3% to 0.4%. The source was CD4+ or CD8+ T cells sorted from blood, collected in a trial of the OX40 agonist ivuxolimab. The genes are TRBV6-1 and TRBJ1-4; a possible D gene is TRBD1 (5 bases). The source of this sequence is an adult with an advanced solid tumor such as melanoma, head and neck, liver or kidney cancer. The CDR3 protein is CATQWDFDYEKLFF. The DNA of the CDR3 is TGTGCCACCCAGTGGGACTTTGATTATGAAAAACTGTTTTTT.